These T cell receptor beta chains were read from a single sample in a study of spatial heterogeneity in lung cancer. TCRdb re-analysed the 5' RACE reads in MiXCR, keeping a single row per CDR3 protein. This table holds approximately 56,000 distinct CDR3 sequences, roughly 7.4% found once. The specimen was PBMCs, collected at follow-up. Source of these receptors: a female donor with early-stage non-small cell lung cancer. CDR3s leave out the opening cysteine and the closing phenylalanine or tryptophan. Clone size is shown for a subset of rows, as once, few, many or a class of expanded clone.

>many|TRBV15|TRBJ2-7|13
ATSSRPTSTYEQY
>-|TRBV4-3|TRBJ2-2|12
ASSSTWDPGELF
>many|TRBV28|TRBJ1-4|11
ASSLLSGEKLF
>few|TRBV6-2/TRBV6-3|TRBJ1-5|11
ASSRDTHQPQH
>many|TRBV5-1|TRBJ2-3|12
ASSSQGASDTQY
>few|TRBV3-1|TRBJ1-1|10
ASSLVGTEAF
>few|TRBV18|TRBJ1-1|11
ASSPGINTEAF
>many|TRBV29-1|TRBJ2-7|11
SASGTGAYEQY
>-|TRBV7-2|TRBJ2-3|12
ASSWTSPRDTQY
>many|TRBV11-3|TRBJ2-3|14
ASSLGVRGATDTQY
>many|TRBV6-5|TRBJ1-2|12
ASNSLGGRGGYT
>many|TRBV12-3/TRBV12-4|TRBJ1-1|12
ASSLAGMNTEAF
>many|TRBV7-2|TRBJ2-1|13
ASASSSASYNEQF
>many|TRBV20-1|TRBJ2-3|12
SAVGSAGKDTQY
>few|TRBV10-3|TRBJ2-7|12
AIRLDRDGYEQY
>-|TRBV5-1|TRBJ2-1|13
ASSLPGGGYNEQF
>many|TRBV9|TRBJ2-3|13
ASSVEASLSATQY
>few|TRBV28|TRBJ1-4|11
AATRTVNEKLF
>few|TRBV4-1|TRBJ2-2|14
ASSLGLSRNTGELF
>few|TRBV6-5|TRBJ1-5|14
ASSPTNLYSNQPQH
>many|TRBV7-9|TRBJ2-6|18
ASSLFPDRGISSGANVLT
>many|TRBV18|TRBJ2-1|12
ASSALTGNDEQF
>-|TRBV7-2|TRBJ2-3|13
ASSLEAGGPNTQY
>many|TRBV5-6|TRBJ2-1|12
ASTHEPTYNEQF
>many|TRBV18|TRBJ2-1|9
ASPPKDEQF
>many|TRBV12-5|TRBJ2-2|14
ASGLVGAGDTGELF
>-|TRBV29-1|TRBJ1-2|11
SVRQQGGYGYT
>many|TRBV27|TRBJ1-3|13
ASSFDRSSGNTIY
>few|TRBV20-1|TRBJ1-1|11
SASRDGNTEAF
>many|TRBV12-3/TRBV12-4|TRBJ2-2|17
ASSLSPGLAGGRSGELF
>many|TRBV6-1|TRBJ1-2|14
ASSEEWTGRVYGYT
>few|TRBV11-2|TRBJ2-1|14
ASSLDKGLLYNEQF
>many|TRBV6-6|TRBJ1-2|15
ASSYQALTGGDYGYT
>few|TRBV11-3|TRBJ2-3|13
ASAPQGQSTDTQY
>many|TRBV7-8|TRBJ2-4|11
ASSSSKVQVKH
>few|TRBV7-7|TRBJ2-5|12
ASSFQGAQETQY
>-|TRBV20-1|TRBJ2-2|12
SAPTGGVTGELF
>-|TRBV7-2|TRBJ1-1|10
ASSTRLEEAF
>few|TRBV4-1|TRBJ2-3|11
ASSQNRGDTQY
>-|TRBV7-9|TRBJ2-5|15
ASSLFRDRRKGETQY
>-|TRBV7-9|TRBJ2-5|10
ASSLAEETQY
>-|TRBV2|TRBJ2-5|11
ATLPDREETQY
>many|TRBV7-2|TRBJ1-1|11
ASSLGSGTEAF
>many|TRBV7-2|TRBJ2-3|12
ASSLGGTTDTQY
>many|TRBV7-2|TRBJ1-4|13
ASSTGGLYFEKLF
>many|TRBV3-1|TRBJ1-1|10
ASSGQAREAF
>few|TRBV20-1|TRBJ2-4|13
SARGPTSKGNIQY
>few|TRBV7-2|TRBJ2-5|13
ASSLEPGAQETQY
>-|TRBV12-3/TRBV12-4|TRBJ1-6|12
ASSFRRGSSPLH
>many|TRBV5-8|TRBJ2-2|12
ASSLRGYTGELF
>few|TRBV20-1|TRBJ1-1|12
SATKSSFNTEAF